This T cell receptor beta chain was sequenced in a study of T-cell reconstitution after alpha-beta-depleted transplantation in children. The library targeted TCRbeta and was prepared with unique molecular identifiers. TCRdb redid the calling of the PCR reads with MiXCR, one entry per CDR3 protein. The sample consists of about 980,000 distinct CDR3 sequences, roughly 29% of them appearing once. This CDR3 is 15 amino acids long. Trimming left V 3 bases short and J 4 bases short, with 18 bases between. CDR1 is DFQATT and CDR2 is SNEGSKA in the germline V gene (reference sequence). This receptor was identified in a boy in the first two years of life who had a stem cell transplant for SCID, so the T cells may come from the graft donor. The V and J genes are TRBV20-1 and TRBJ1-1; D uncertain. Specimen: PBMCs, mostly from graft donor cells, collected 360 days after TCRalphabeta/CD19-depleted stem cell transplant. CDR3 protein: CSASIPGLQFTEAFF. CDR3 coding DNA: TGCAGTGCTAGTATCCCGGGCCTTCAGTTCACTGAAGCTTTCTTT.